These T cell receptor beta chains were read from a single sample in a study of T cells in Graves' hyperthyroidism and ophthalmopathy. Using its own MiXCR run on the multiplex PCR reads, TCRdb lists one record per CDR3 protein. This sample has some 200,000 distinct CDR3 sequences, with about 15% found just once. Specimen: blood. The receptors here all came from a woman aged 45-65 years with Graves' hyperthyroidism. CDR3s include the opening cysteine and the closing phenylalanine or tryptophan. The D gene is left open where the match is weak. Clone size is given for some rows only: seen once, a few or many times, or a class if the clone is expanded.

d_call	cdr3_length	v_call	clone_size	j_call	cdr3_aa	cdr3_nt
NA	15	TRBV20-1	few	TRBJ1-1	CSARDPLKGEDEAFF	TGCAGTGCTAGAGATCCCTTAAAAGGAGAAGATGAAGCTTTCTTT
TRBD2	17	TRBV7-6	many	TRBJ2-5	CASSLLGLAGEQETQYF	TGTGCCAGCAGCTTACTCGGACTAGCGGGAGAACAAGAGACCCAGTACTTC
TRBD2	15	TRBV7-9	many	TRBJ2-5	CASSPGAGGGETQYF	TGTGCCAGCAGCCCCGGAGCGGGAGGGGGAGAGACCCAGTACTTC
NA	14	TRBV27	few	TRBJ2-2	CASKMQSKPGELFF	TGTGCCAGCAAGATGCAGTCGAAGCCCGGGGAGCTGTTTTTT
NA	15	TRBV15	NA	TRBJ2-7	CATSRDPVQSYEQYF	TGTGCCACCAGCAGAGATCCTGTGCAATCCTACGAGCAGTACTTC
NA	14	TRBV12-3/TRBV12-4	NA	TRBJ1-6	CASRSSSYNSPLHF	TGTGCCAGCAGGAGCAGCTCCTATAATTCACCCCTCCACTTT
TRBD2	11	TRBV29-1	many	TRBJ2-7	CSGGGPYEQYF	TGCAGCGGGGGGGGTCCCTACGAGCAGTACTTC
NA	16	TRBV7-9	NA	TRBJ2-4	CASSLVRQGTKNIQYF	TGTGCCAGCAGCTTAGTGCGGCAGGGGACCAAAAACATTCAGTACTTC
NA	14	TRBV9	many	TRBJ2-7	CASSVGRSSYEQYF	TGTGCCAGCAGCGTAGGGCGGAGCTCCTACGAGCAGTACTTC
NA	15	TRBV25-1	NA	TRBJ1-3	CASSARQLRGNTIYF	TGTGCCAGCAGTGCACGACAGCTAAGAGGAAACACCATATATTTT
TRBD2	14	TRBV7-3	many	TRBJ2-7	CASSSTSDSYEQYF	TGTGCCAGCAGCTCGACTAGCGACTCCTACGAGCAGTACTTC
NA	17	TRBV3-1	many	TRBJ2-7	CASSQAGQRAPLREQYF	TGTGCCAGCAGCCAAGCGGGCCAGAGGGCCCCCCTTCGGGAGCAGTACTTC
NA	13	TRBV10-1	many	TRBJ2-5	CASSGPYQETQYF	TGCGCCAGCAGTGGACCCTACCAAGAGACCCAGTACTTC
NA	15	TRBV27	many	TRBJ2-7	CASKRGFQGLYEQYF	TGTGCCAGCAAAAGAGGATTCCAAGGGCTCTACGAGCAGTACTTC
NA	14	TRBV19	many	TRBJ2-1	CASSIDPVYNEQFF	TGTGCCAGTAGTATAGACCCAGTCTACAATGAGCAGTTCTTC
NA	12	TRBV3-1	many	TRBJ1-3	CASSLRVDTIYF	TGTGCCAGCAGCCTTAGGGTGGACACCATATATTTT
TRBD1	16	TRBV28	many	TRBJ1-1	CASSFPGTVQDTEAFF	TGTGCCAGCAGTTTCCCCGGGACAGTCCAGGACACTGAAGCTTTCTTT
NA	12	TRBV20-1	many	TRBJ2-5	CSVLPGGETQYF	TGCAGTGTCTTACCTGGCGGGGAGACCCAGTACTTC
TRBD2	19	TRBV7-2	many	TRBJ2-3	CASSLPPSGRAEDTDTQYF	TGTGCCAGCAGCTTACCCCCGAGCGGGAGGGCCGAGGACACAGATACGCAGTATTTT
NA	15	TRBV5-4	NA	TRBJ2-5	CASSLVAGAGETQYF	TGTGCCAGCAGCTTGGTCGCAGGGGCGGGGGAGACCCAGTACTTC
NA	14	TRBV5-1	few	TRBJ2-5	CASSLDLAWETQYF	TGCGCCAGCAGCTTGGACCTAGCGTGGGAGACCCAGTACTTC
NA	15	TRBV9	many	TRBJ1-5	CASSASDLSNQPQHF	TGTGCCAGCAGCGCGTCCGACCTTAGCAATCAGCCCCAGCATTTT
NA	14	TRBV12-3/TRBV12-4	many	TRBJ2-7	CASSPGTAPYEQYF	TGTGCCAGCAGTCCCGGGACGGCCCCCTACGAGCAGTACTTC
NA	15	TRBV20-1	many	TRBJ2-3	CSARSPRLSTDTQYF	TGCAGTGCTAGATCCCCTAGATTAAGCACAGATACGCAGTATTTT
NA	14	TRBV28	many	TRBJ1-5	CASTRTLSNQPQHF	TGTGCCAGCACCCGGACTCTGAGCAATCAGCCCCAGCATTTT
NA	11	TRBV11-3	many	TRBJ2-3	CASSYTDTQYF	TGTGCCAGCAGCTACACAGATACGCAGTATTTT
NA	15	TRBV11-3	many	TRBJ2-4	CASSSHRDPTGIQYF	TGTGCCAGCAGCTCCCACAGGGATCCGACGGGCATTCAGTACTTC
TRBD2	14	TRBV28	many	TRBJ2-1	CAIRLAGGPNEQFF	TGTGCCATCCGCCTTGCGGGAGGGCCGAATGAGCAGTTCTTC
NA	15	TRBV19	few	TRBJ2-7	CASSYDIRSAYEQYF	TGTGCCAGTAGTTATGATATTAGGAGTGCATACGAGCAGTACTTC
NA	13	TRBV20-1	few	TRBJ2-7	CSAVDSSVGEQYF	TGCAGTGCGGTCGATTCCTCCGTCGGGGAGCAGTACTTC
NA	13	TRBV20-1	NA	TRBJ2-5	CSPVKGVGETQYF	TGCAGCCCAGTGAAGGGGGTAGGAGAGACCCAGTACTTC
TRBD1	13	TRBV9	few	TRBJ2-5	CASSARGRETQYF	TGTGCCAGCAGCGCCAGGGGGCGTGAGACCCAGTACTTC
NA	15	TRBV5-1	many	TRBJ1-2	CASSLGPPGMNGYTF	TGCGCCAGCAGCTTAGGGCCTCCCGGAATGAACGGCTACACCTTC
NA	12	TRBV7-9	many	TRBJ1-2	CASSFGGYGYTF	TGTGCCAGCAGCTTCGGGGGCTATGGCTACACCTTC
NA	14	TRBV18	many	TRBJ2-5	CASSLAGRQETQYF	TGTGCCAGCTCACTCGCCGGTCGCCAAGAGACCCAGTACTTC
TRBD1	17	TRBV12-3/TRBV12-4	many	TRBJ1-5	CASSLRQGKYSNQPQHF	TGTGCCAGCAGTCTCCGACAGGGTAAATATAGCAATCAGCCCCAGCATTTT
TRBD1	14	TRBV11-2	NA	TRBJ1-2	CASSQAGGADGYTF	TGTGCCAGCAGCCAGGCAGGGGGCGCAGATGGCTACACCTTC
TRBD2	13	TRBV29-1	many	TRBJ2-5	CSVGVLAGETQYF	TGCAGCGTTGGGGTACTAGCGGGAGAGACCCAGTACTTC
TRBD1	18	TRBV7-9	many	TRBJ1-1	CASSLRQGRGFMNTEAFF	TGTGCCAGCAGCTTAAGACAGGGGCGAGGGTTCATGAACACTGAAGCTTTCTTT
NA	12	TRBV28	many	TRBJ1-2	CASSLRGYGYTF	TGTGCCAGCAGTTTACGCGGGTATGGCTACACCTTC